What follows are 17 T cell receptor beta chains derived from one specimen sequenced in a study of T cell repertoires in cytomegalovirus infection. One entry per CDR3 protein, called by TCRdb with MiXCR from the reads. The sample shows 300,000 to 400,000 distinct CDR3 sequences, 25% of them seen only once. Their specific antigens are unknown. The sample in question was cultured PBMCs, obtained from culture after CMV antigen stimulation. All receptors derive from a human donor in good health (CMV status not recorded). Some clones in this sample may be carry-over from other donors' samples.

This clonotype was recorded at least ten times. V is TRBV9 and J is TRBJ1-1; D ambiguous. Germline V gene sequence: CDR1 SGDLS, CDR2 YYNGEE. The V and J ends lost 0 bases and 3 bases respectively, with 6 bases between them. The CDR3 has 13 amino acids. The CDR3 DNA reads TGTGCCAGCAGCGTAGTATCTGACACTGAAGCTTTCTTT. Its translation: CASSVVSDTEAFF.

A single count supports this clonotype. The J gene is TRBJ2-3, the V gene TRBV7-9, with D unresolved. Trimming took 4 bases from V and 0 from J, leaving 11 bases between them. Germline V lookup: CDR1 SEHNR, CDR2 FQNEAQ (reference sequence). CDR3 length equals 15 residues. The CDR3: CASSYPQTSTDTQYF. CDR3 in DNA: TGTGCCAGCAGCTATCCTCAGACTAGCACAGATACGCAGTATTTT.

This clonotype was seen only a few times. The chain is built from TRBV20-1 and TRBJ2-7, with D unclear. Germline CDR1 and CDR2: DFQATT and SNEGSKA (reference sequence). The CDR3 spans 13 residues. Trimming pared 4 bases from V and 0 bases from J, leaving 10 bases between. In nucleotides, the CDR3 is TGCAGTGCTACGGTTTACGCCTCCTACGAGCAGTACTTC. It specifies CSATVYASYEQYF.

This clonotype was found a few times. The chain joins TRBV12-3 or TRBV12-4 to TRBJ1-2; TRBD1 matches 11 bases. The length of the CDR3 is 15 residues. V was pared by 3 bases and J by 1 base, with 1 base of the junction left unmatched. CDR3 bases: TGTGCCAGCAGTTTGGGGACAGGGGGTAACTATGGCTACACCTTC. This translates into CASSLGTGGNYGYTF.

This clonotype showed up just a few times. V usage is TRBV4-3 and J usage is TRBJ2-5; D tentatively fits TRBD1 or TRBD2 (5 bases each). V dropped 3 bases and J dropped 1 base, with 12 bases sitting between them. The CDR3 spans 15 residues. CDR1 is LGHNA and CDR2 is YSLEER in the germline V gene. The CDR3, as DNA: TGCGCCAGCAGCCAGACTGTGAGGGGCCAAGAGACCCAGTACTTC. Its translation is CASSQTVRGQETQYF.

A note on this clonotype: One base away lies a much larger clone, so this may be a sequencing read error. The chain uses TRBV27 and TRBJ1-5; tentatively, D is TRBD1 (5 bases). Germline V gene sequence: CDR1 MNHEY, CDR2 SMNVEV (reference sequence). The CDR3 has 14 residues. Trimming took off 4 bases at V and 2 bases at J, with 9 bases between the two ends. The DNA of the CDR3 is TGTGCCAGCAGTTACCGGGACGGCAATCAGCCCCAGCATTTT. It encodes CASSYRDGNQPQHF.

The chain combines TRBV6-9 with TRBJ2-3, with TRBD2 identical over 13 bases. Losses at the gene ends were 4 bases for V and 4 bases for J; bases not matched to a gene: 8. CDR1 is MNHGY, CDR2 SVAAGI, per germline. The CDR3 covers 17 residues. CDR3 sequence (DNA): TGTGCCAGCAGTTTTCTATGGACTAGCGGGAGTTCAGATACGCAGTATTTT. This codes for CASSFLWTSGSSDTQYF.

This clonotype has at least ten counts. The chain has TRBV12-3 or TRBV12-4 and TRBJ1-1; D perhaps matches TRBD1 (5 bases). Trimming stripped 6 bases from V and 5 bases from J, with 13 bases between. This CDR3 is 13 amino acids long. Here the CDR3 reads CASSLGTGTEAFF. In DNA form, the CDR3 reads TGTGCCAGCAGCCTAGGGACGGGTACTGAAGCTTTCTTT.

The V call is TRBV28, the J call TRBJ2-2, with D perhaps TRBD2 (6 bases). This CDR3 has 16 residues. The V gene's germline CDR1 is MDHEN and CDR2 SYDVKM. The V end was cut by 2 bases, the J end by 7 bases, with 17 bases between. As DNA, the CDR3 is TGTGCCAGCAGTTTACTGGAGGGGTCGGTACACGGGGAGCTGTTTTTT. Protein: CASSLLEGSVHGELFF. The variable domain in full, completed from reference TRBV28 and TRBJ2-2, reads DVKVTQSSRYLVKRTGEKVFLECVQDMDHENMFWYRQDPGLGLRLIYFSYDVKMKEKGDIPEGYSVSREKKERFSLILESASTNQTSMYLCASSLLEGSVHGELFFGEGSRLTVL.

This clonotype has at least ten counts. The J gene is TRBJ1-6, the V gene TRBV7-9, with D possibly matching TRBD1 (6 bases). V shed 0 bases and J shed 3 bases, with 15 bases lying between them. This CDR3 is built from 18 residues. Germline CDR1 is SEHNR and CDR2 is FQNEAQ (reference sequence). This CDR3 reads CASSLASYRANYNSPLHF. The DNA for the CDR3 is TGTGCCAGCAGCTTAGCCTCGTACAGGGCTAACTATAATTCACCCCTCCACTTT.

The V and J genes are TRBV20-1 and TRBJ2-7, with 8 bases matching TRBD2. CDR1 and CDR2 (germline): DFQATT, SNEGSKA (reference sequence). This CDR3 is built from 14 residues. V was pared by 5 bases and J by 0 bases, with 6 bases of the junction left unmatched. The CDR3 reads CSASLAGSSYEQYF. DNA for the CDR3: TGCAGTGCTTCCTTAGCGGGAAGCTCCTACGAGCAGTACTTC.

This clonotype was seen a few times. CDR3 sequence reads: CASSTGGTLWGEQFF. The DNA for the CDR3 is TGTGCCAGCAGCACAGGGGGAACACTCTGGGGTGAGCAGTTCTTC. The genes are TRBV6-2 or TRBV6-3 and TRBJ2-1, with 8 positions matching TRBD1. Germline V gene sequence: CDR1 MNHEY, CDR2 SVGEGT. V lost 6 bases to trimming and J lost 9 bases; unmatched junction nucleotides: 13. The CDR3 extends over 15 amino acids.

J is TRBJ2-7 and V is TRBV20-1; 7 bases fit TRBD1. This CDR3 spans 12 amino acids. The V gene's germline CDR1 is DFQATT and CDR2 SNEGSKA (reference sequence). Germline trimming cut 5 bases from V and 2 bases from J; bases unmatched to any gene: 3. CDR3 amino acids: CSAPTGTYEQYF. CDR3 DNA sequence: TGCAGTGCTCCGACAGGGACCTACGAGCAGTACTTC.

At least ten counts were recorded for this clonotype. The chain is built from TRBV7-2 and TRBJ2-1, with 12 bases aligning to TRBD2. The CDR3 consists of 15 residues. CDR1 is SGHTA, CDR2 FQGNSA, per germline. Losses at the gene ends were 4 bases for V and 3 bases for J; bases not matched to a gene: 1. The CDR3 reads CASSWTSGNYNEQFF. Written as DNA, the CDR3 is TGTGCCAGCAGCTGGACTAGCGGGAACTACAATGAGCAGTTCTTC.

The V call is TRBV10-3, the J call TRBJ2-3, with D possibly being TRBD2 (5 bases). Trimming pared 10 bases from V and 6 bases from J, leaving 20 bases between. CDR3 length equals 14 residues. Germline V gene sequence: CDR1 ENHRY, CDR2 SYGVKD. The CDR3 spells CATGPSGLGDTQYF. CDR3 bases: TGTGCCACGGGCCCCAGCGGCCTAGGGGATACGCAGTATTTT.

The chain joins TRBV2 to TRBJ2-7, with D maybe TRBD1 (6 bases). Trimming stripped 2 bases from V and 6 bases from J, with 11 bases between. The germline CDR1 and CDR2 sequences are SNHLY and FYNNEI. This CDR3 contains 13 residues. The CDR3 DNA sequence: TGTGCCAGCAGTGAAAGTAGAGGGGGCGAGCAGTACGTC. Protein product: CASSESRGGEQYV.

V and J are TRBV5-1 and TRBJ2-3, with D hard to call. V lost 4 bases and J lost 7, with 7 bases in between. The CDR3 is 11 amino acids. CDR1 and CDR2 (germline): SGHRS, YFSETQ. CDR3 in DNA: TGCGCCAGCAGCATGGACCATACGCAGTATTTT. Translation gives CASSMDHTQYF. Based on the CDR3 plus reference TRBV5-1 and TRBJ2-3, the full variable domain is KAGVTQTPRYLIKTRGQQVTLSCSPISGHRSVSWYQQTPGQGLQFLFEYFSETQRNKGNFPGRFSGRQFSNSRSEMNVSTLELGDSALYLCASSMDHTQYFGPGTRLTVL.